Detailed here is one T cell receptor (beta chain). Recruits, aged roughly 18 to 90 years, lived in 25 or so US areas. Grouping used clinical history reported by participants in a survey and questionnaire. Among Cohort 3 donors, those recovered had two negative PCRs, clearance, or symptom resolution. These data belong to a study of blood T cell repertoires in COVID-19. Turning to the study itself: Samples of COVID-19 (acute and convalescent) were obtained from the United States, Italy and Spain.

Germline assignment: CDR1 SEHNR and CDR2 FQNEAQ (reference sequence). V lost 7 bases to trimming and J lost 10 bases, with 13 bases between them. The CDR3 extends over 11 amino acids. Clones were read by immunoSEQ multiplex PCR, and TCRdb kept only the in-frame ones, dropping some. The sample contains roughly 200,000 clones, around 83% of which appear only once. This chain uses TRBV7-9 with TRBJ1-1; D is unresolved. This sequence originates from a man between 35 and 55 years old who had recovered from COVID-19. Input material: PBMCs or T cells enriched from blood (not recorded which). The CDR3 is CASTRMAGAFF. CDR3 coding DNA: TGTGCCAGCACCCGTATGGCGGGAGCTTTCTTT.